Listed here is a single T cell receptor (beta chain). The antigen is unknown. The data were taken from a study of siplizumab effects on memory and regulatory T cells. Measured with immunoSEQ multiplex PCR; TCRdb has only the in-frame clones, and not every one. The table shows tens of thousands of clones, with roughly 89% occurring only once. Study-wide results and limits: Memory cells seemed less diverse than naive T cells, which also seemed major contributors to the alloresponse.

CDR3 length equals 15 residues. Looked up from germline, CDR1 is SGHTS and CDR2 is YDEGEE. V shed 4 bases, J shed 3 bases, and the junction held 9 bases outside the gene matches. This rearrangement joins TRBV5-8 to TRBJ1-1, with TRBD1 matching over 7 bases. Input material: CD8+ T cells sorted from blood. The source of this sequence is a human donor in good health. The CDR3 DNA reads as TGTGCCAGCAGCGGACGACAGGGTTTCGACACTGAAGCTTTCTTT. Amino acid sequence: CASSGRQGFDTEAFF.